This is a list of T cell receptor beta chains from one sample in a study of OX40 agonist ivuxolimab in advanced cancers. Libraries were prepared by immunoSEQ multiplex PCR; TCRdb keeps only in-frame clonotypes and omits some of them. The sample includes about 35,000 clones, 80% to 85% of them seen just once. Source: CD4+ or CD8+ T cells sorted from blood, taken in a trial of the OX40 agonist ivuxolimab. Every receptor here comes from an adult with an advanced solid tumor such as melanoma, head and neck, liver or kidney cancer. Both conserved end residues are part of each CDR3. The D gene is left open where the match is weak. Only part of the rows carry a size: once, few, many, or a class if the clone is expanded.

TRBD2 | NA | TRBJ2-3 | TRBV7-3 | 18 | CASSPYVGSGTYTDTQYF | TGTGCCAGCAGCCCCTACGTTGGCAGCGGGACCTACACAGATACGCAGTATTTT
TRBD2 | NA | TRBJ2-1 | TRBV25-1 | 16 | CASSASGTSGYNEQFF | TGTGCCAGCAGTGCCTCCGGGACTAGCGGCTACAATGAGCAGTTCTTC
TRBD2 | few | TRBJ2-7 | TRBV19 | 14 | CASSLPGGFYEQYF | TGTGCCAGTAGTCTCCCGGGGGGGTTCTACGAGCAGTACTTC
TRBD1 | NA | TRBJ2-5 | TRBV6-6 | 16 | CASRGQDRGGEETQYF | TGTGCCAGCAGGGGCCAGGACAGGGGAGGCGAAGAGACCCAGTACTTC
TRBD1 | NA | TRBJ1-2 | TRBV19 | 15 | CASSTAGTGVSGYTF | TGTGCCAGTAGTACCGCCGGGACAGGGGTTAGCGGCTACACCTTC
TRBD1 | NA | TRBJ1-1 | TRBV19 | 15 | CASNRGQGAVTEAFF | TGTGCCAGTAACAGGGGACAGGGGGCCGTCACTGAAGCTTTCTTT
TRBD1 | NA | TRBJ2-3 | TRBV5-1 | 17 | CASSPPQTGAGGDTQYF | TGCGCCAGCAGCCCCCCCCAGACAGGGGCCGGGGGAGATACGCAGTATTTT
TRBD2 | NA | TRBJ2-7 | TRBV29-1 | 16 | CSVAGVGGARVSEQYF | TGCAGCGTTGCGGGGGTCGGGGGGGCTAGGGTCAGCGAGCAGTACTTC
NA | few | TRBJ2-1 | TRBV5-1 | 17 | CASSQGVGPSSYNEQFF | TGCGCCAGCAGCCAAGGTGTAGGCCCGAGCTCCTACAATGAGCAGTTCTTC
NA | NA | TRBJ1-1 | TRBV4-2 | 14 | CASSQVGQNTEAFF | TGTGCCAGCAGCCAAGTTGGTCAGAACACTGAAGCTTTCTTT